The next 6 T cell receptor beta chains were all read from a single sample in a study of graft-versus-host responses after intestinal transplantation listed by TCRdb under 2021. Library preparation employed the immunoSEQ multiplex PCR assay. TCRdb provides this immuneACCESS table in a form limited to in-frame rearrangements. Some clones are lacking; in checked studies, under half of them reflect an unresolved V gene, and why the rest are absent is not known. A total of around 64,000 clones appear in this sample, 90% to 95% of them only once. 0.38% of the sample lies in the top ten. The time point label, as the study defines it: cells obtained before transplantation from donor or recipient. The antigens for these receptors are not known. Material: unstimulated CD4+ T cells sorted from spleen or lymph node cells, obtained before transplant. Every receptor here comes from a human donor who was the organ donor for an intestinal transplant.

This rearrangement joins TRBV6-5 to TRBJ1-2; 7 bases fit TRBD1. This CDR3 has 14 residues. V lost 1 base and J lost 8; bases outside the gene matches: 7. The germline gives CDR1 MNHEY, CDR2 SVGAGI. CDR3 coding DNA: TGTGCCAGCAGTTACTTTGGACAGGCTGGGGGCTACACCTTC. The encoded protein is CASSYFGQAGGYTF.

This chain joins TRBV5-6 and TRBJ2-5; 8 bases match TRBD1. This CDR3 spans 12 amino acids. The V gene's germline CDR1 is SGHDT and CDR2 YYEEEE. The junction had 4 bases not matched to a gene; V was cut back by 5 bases and J by 7 bases. CDR3 protein: CASSKDRGTQYF. As DNA, the CDR3 is TGTGCCAGCAGTAAAGACAGGGGGACCCAGTACTTC.

V is TRBV15 and J is TRBJ2-2; tentative D call: TRBD1 (6 bases). V lost 1 base and J lost 7, with 13 bases in between. The germline V gene encodes CDR1 LNHNV and CDR2 YYDKDF (reference sequence). The CDR3 runs to 15 residues. CDR3 nucleotides: TGTGCCACCAGCAGAGTTGGCAGAGGGGGCGGGGAGCTGTTTTTT. This encodes CATSRVGRGGGELFF.

This clone was observed a handful of times. CDR3: CASSFQQGAYGYTF. The DNA for the CDR3 is TGCGCCAGCAGCTTTCAACAGGGGGCATATGGCTACACCTTC. The rearrangement uses TRBV5-1 and TRBJ1-2; 9 bases line up with TRBD1. The CDR3 has 14 amino acids. Germline lookup yields CDR1 SGHRS and CDR2 YFSETQ. The ends lost 2 bases at V and 5 bases at J; junction bases unmatched: 4.

This clone appeared once. CDR3 DNA: TGTGCCAGCTCACCGTTTACAGGGGAGCAGTACTTC. It specifies CASSPFTGEQYF. The J gene is TRBJ2-7, the V gene TRBV18, with D possibly TRBD1 on 6 matching bases. Trimming pared 3 bases from V and 7 bases from J, leaving 10 bases between. Germline V gene data show CDR1 as KGHSH and CDR2 as LQKENI. CDR3 length: 12 residues.

This chain links TRBV25-1 with TRBJ2-7, with a possible D match to TRBD1 (7 bases). Looked up from germline, CDR1 is MGHDK and CDR2 is SYGVNS. The CDR3 has 16 amino acids. Trimming shortened V by 7 bases and J by 5 bases, and 24 bases separated the two germline ends. The CDR3 protein is CASTELGAGGSHEQYF. In DNA, the CDR3 is TGTGCCAGCACCGAACTTGGGGCAGGGGGGAGTCACGAGCAGTACTTC.